The 7 T cell receptor beta chains given below trace back to one sample, sequenced in a study of human T cells and chemical hapten exposure (dated by TCRdb to about 2021). Preparation of the library involved RACE. The instrument given in TCRdb is NextSeq 500. The public sequencing data were trimmed at Q25 with fastp and processed into clonotypes with MiXCR by TCRdb, which kept only in-frame beta chains. CDR3 protein sequences are deduplicated, and each keeps its most common genes and DNA. The table for this sample lists 330,000 or so distinct CDR3 sequences; about 6.9% of them were counted only once. Of the sample, around 6.1% is held by the ten largest clones. In light of the paper, this sample's time point label describes: patch test 2, 6 weeks after DPC sensitization. The treatment or condition label for this specimen denotes: therapeutic diphenylcyclopropenone sensitization with weekly scalp DPC.

The sample consisted of whole blood, taken in connection with sensitization to the hapten diphenylcyclopropenone (DPC). These TCRs come from a woman aged 18-29 years with alopecia areata. Some clones in this sample may be carry-over from other donors' samples.

The gene calls are TRBV6-2 or TRBV6-3 and TRBJ2-3, with 11 bases fitting TRBD2. The CDR3 spans 18 residues. With V trimmed by 6 bases and J by 2 bases, 13 bases remained unmatched. Germline values: CDR1 MNHEY, CDR2 SVGEGT. The CDR3 loop is CASSRRGRLAGPTDTQYF. CDR3 DNA sequence: TGTGCCAGCAGCCGCAGGGGGCGACTAGCGGGGCCCACAGATACGCAGTATTTT.

This clonotype was observed a handful of times. The chain joins TRBV4-1 to TRBJ1-1; tentatively, D is TRBD1 (5 bases). Looked up from germline, CDR1 is MGHRA and CDR2 is YSYEKL. V shed 0 bases and J shed 1 base, with 9 bases lying between them. There are 15 residues in the CDR3. The DNA of the CDR3 is TGCGCCAGCAGCCAAGATTTTGGACAGAACACTGAAGCTTTCTTT. Translation gives CASSQDFGQNTEAFF.

The chain couples TRBV4-1 to TRBJ1-5; D is unresolved. The CDR3 length is 15 residues. Germline assignment: CDR1 MGHRA and CDR2 YSYEKL. Trimming took off 1 base at V and 3 bases at J, with 10 bases between the two ends. The CDR3 sequence: CASSQVGSLNQPQHF. In nucleotides, the CDR3 is TGCGCCAGCAGCCAAGTGGGCTCACTCAATCAGCCCCAGCATTTT.

This clonotype was seen more than once but under ten times. The genes are TRBV20-1 and TRBJ1-2; unclear D gene. CDR3 size: 12 residues. Trimming took off 6 bases at V and 3 bases at J, with 11 bases between the two ends. Germline V gene lookup returns CDR1 DFQATT and CDR2 SNEGSKA (reference sequence). The DNA for the CDR3 is TGCAGTGCGGCGGTGGGTGACTATGGCTACACCTTC. Translating gives CSAAVGDYGYTF.

This clonotype showed up many times. The rearrangement uses TRBV10-3 and TRBJ2-3; maybe TRBD1 (5 bases). V was trimmed by 9 bases and J by 6 bases, leaving 16 bases between them. Germline CDR1 reads ENHRY; CDR2 reads SYGVKD. The CDR3 consists of 13 residues. Here the CDR3 DNA reads TGTGCCATGAAGGGGATTTGGAAGGATACGCAGTATTTT. This codes for CAMKGIWKDTQYF.

The CDR3 DNA follows: TGTGCCAGCAGCTTGGCGGGGGACAAGCACTATGGCTACACCTTC. Translated, it gives CASSLAGDKHYGYTF. The chain couples TRBV7-9 to TRBJ1-2; possible D gene TRBD1, 6 bases. This CDR3 comprises 15 residues. Germline V gives CDR1 SEHNR, CDR2 FQNEAQ (reference sequence). Trimming took 3 bases from V and 3 from J, leaving 14 bases between them. The whole variable domain, remainder taken from reference TRBV7-9 and TRBJ1-2, is DTGVSQNPRHKITKRGQNVTFRCDPISEHNRLYWYRQTLGQGPEFLTYFQNEAQLEKSRLLSDRFSAERPKGSFSTLEIQRTEQGDSAMYLCASSLAGDKHYGYTFGSGTRLTVV.

V and J are TRBV19 and TRBJ1-2, with 9 nucleotides matching TRBD1. Per the germline V gene, CDR1 is LNHDA and CDR2 is SQIVND (reference sequence). Trimming at V came to 9 bases and at J to 7 bases, leaving 18 bases not matched to a gene. CDR3 length equals 16 residues. The CDR3 region has the DNA TGTGCCAGCAGGAATACCCCTGGGACAGGGACTTCTGGCTACACCTTC. The encoded protein is CASRNTPGTGTSGYTF.